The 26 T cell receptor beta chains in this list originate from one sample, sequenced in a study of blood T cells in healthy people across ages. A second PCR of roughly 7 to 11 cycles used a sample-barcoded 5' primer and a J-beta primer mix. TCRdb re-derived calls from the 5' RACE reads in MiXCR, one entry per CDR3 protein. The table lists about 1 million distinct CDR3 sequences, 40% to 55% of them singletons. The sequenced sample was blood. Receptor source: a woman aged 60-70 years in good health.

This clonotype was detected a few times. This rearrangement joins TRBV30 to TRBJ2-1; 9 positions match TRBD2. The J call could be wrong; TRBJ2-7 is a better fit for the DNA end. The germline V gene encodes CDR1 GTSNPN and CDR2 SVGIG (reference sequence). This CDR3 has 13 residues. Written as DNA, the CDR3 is TGTGCCTGGAGTGTCAGCGGGAGGTACGAGCAGTACTTC. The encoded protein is CAWSVSGRYEQYF.

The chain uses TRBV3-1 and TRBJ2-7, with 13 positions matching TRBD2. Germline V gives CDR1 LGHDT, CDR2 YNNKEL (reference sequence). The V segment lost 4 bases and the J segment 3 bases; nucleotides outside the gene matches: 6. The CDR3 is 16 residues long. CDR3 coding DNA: TGTGCCAGCAGCCGCGCCGGGACTAGCGGGATCTACGAGCAGTACTTC. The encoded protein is CASSRAGTSGIYEQYF.

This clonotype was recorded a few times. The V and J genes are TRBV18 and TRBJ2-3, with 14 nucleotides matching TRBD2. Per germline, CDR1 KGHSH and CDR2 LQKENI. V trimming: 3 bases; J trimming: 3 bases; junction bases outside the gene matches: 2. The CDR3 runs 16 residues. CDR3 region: CASSPGLAGETDTQYF. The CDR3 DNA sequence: TGTGCCAGCTCACCGGGACTAGCGGGAGAAACAGATACGCAGTATTTT. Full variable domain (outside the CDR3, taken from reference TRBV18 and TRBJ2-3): NAGVMQNPRHLVRRRGQEARLRCSPMKGHSHVYWYRQLPEEGLKFMVYLQKENIIDESGMPKERFSAEFPKEGPSILRIQQVVRGDSAAYFCASSPGLAGETDTQYFGPGTRLTVL.

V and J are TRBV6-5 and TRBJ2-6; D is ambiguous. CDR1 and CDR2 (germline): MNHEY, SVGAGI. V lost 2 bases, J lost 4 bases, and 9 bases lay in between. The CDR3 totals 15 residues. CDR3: CASSYRVPGANVLTF. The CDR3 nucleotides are TGTGCCAGCAGTTACCGGGTGCCCGGGGCCAACGTCCTGACTTTC.

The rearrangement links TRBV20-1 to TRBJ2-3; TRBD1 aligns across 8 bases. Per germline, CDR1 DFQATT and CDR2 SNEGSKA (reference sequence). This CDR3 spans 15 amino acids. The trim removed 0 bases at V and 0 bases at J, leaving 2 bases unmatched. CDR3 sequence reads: CSARDRGHSTDTQYF. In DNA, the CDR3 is TGCAGTGCTAGAGACAGGGGGCATAGCACAGATACGCAGTATTTT.

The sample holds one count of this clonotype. The CDR3: CASSTLLAGGTDTQYF. In nucleotides, the CDR3 is TGTGCCAGCAGTACTCTATTAGCGGGAGGGACAGATACGCAGTATTTT. V gene TRBV7-6 combines with J gene TRBJ2-3; 11 positions agree with TRBD2. J gave up 3 bases and V 6 bases, and 8 bases lay outside the gene matches. Germline V gives CDR1 SGHVS, CDR2 FNYEAQ. This CDR3 spans 16 amino acids. The full variable domain, with the rest looked up from reference TRBV7-6 and TRBJ2-3, is GAGVSQSPRYKVTKRGQDVALRCDPISGHVSLYWYRQALGQGPEFLTYFNYEAQQDKSGLPNDRFSAERPEGSISTLTIQRTEQRDSAMYRCASSTLLAGGTDTQYFGPGTRLTVL.

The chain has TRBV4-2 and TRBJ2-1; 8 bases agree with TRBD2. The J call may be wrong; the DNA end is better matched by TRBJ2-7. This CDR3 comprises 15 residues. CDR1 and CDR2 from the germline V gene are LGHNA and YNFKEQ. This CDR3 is CASSLKREPYNEQYF. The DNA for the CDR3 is TGTGCCAGCAGCCTCAAGCGGGAGCCCTACAATGAGCAGTACTTC.

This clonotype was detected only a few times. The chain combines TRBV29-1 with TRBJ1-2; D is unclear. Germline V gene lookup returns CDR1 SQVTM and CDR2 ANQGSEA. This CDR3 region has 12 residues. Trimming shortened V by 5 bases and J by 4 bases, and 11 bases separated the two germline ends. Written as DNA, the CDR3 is TGCAGCGTTATGACGGTGGGCTATGGCTACACCTTC. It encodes CSVMTVGYGYTF.

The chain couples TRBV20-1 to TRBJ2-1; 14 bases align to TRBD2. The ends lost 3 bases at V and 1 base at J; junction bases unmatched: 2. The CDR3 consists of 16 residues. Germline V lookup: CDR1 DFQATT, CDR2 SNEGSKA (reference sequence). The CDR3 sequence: CSARTSGRASYNEQFF. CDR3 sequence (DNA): TGCAGTGCTAGGACTAGCGGGAGGGCTTCCTACAATGAGCAGTTCTTC.

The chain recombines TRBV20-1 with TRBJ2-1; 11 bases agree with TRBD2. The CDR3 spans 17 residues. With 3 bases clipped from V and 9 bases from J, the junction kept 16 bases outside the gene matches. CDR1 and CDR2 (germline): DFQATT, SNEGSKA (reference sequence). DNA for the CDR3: TGCAGTGCTAGTAGTGCGGGACTAGCGGCCCAGCGGGGTGAGCAGTTCTTC. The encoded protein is CSASSAGLAAQRGEQFF.

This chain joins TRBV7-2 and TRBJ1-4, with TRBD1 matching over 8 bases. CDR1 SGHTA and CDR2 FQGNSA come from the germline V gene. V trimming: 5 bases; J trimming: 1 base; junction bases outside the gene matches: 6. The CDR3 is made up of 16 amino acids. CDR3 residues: CASSPRGPVTNEKLFF. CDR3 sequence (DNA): TGTGCCAGCAGCCCCAGGGGGCCGGTAACTAATGAAAAACTGTTTTTT.

The CDR3 sequence is CASSFYSPEQYF. For the CDR3, the DNA is TGTGCCAGCAGTTTTTATTCTCCCGAGCAGTACTTC. The chain has TRBV12-3 or TRBV12-4 and TRBJ2-4, with D hard to call. TRBJ2-7 matches the DNA end more closely, so the J call is doubtful. This CDR3 comprises 12 residues.

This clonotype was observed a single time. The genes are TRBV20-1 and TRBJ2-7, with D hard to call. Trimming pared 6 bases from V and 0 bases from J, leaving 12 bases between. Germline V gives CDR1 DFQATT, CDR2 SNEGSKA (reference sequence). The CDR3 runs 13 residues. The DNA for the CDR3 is TGCAGTGCCATCGGTTGGGGCTCCTACGAGCAGTACTTC. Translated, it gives CSAIGWGSYEQYF.

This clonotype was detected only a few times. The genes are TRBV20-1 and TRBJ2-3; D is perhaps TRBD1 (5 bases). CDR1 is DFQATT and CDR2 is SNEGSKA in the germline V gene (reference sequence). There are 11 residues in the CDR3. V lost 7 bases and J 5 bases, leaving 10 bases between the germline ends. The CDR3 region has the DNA TGCAGTGGGACAAAAGGAGATACGCAGTATTTT. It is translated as CSGTKGDTQYF.

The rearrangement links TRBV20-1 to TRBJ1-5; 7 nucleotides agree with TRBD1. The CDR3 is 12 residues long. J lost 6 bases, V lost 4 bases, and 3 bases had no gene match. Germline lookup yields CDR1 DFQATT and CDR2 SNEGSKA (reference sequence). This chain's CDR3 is CSATGGAQPQHF. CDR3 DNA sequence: TGCAGTGCTACAGGGGGGGCTCAGCCCCAGCATTTT.

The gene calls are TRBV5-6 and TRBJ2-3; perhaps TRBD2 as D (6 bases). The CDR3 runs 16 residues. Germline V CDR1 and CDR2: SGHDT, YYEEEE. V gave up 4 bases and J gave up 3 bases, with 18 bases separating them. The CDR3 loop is CASSPAGGLLTDTQYF. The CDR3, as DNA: TGTGCCAGCAGCCCCGCCGGGGGACTCCTGACAGATACGCAGTATTTT.

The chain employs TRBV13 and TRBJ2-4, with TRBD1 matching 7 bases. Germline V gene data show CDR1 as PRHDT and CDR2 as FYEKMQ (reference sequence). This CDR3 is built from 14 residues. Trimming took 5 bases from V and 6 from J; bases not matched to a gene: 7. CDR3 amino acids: CASSPRDRLNIQYF. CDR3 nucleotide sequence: TGTGCCAGCAGCCCCCGGGACAGACTAAACATTCAGTACTTC.

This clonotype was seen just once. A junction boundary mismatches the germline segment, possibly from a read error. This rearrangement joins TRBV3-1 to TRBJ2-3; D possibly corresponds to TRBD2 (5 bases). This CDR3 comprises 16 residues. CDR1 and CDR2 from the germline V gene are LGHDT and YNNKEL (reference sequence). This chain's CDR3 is CASSQESGISTDMQYF. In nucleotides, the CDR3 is TGTGCCAGCAGCCAAGAAAGCGGCATCAGCACAGATATGCAGTATTTT.

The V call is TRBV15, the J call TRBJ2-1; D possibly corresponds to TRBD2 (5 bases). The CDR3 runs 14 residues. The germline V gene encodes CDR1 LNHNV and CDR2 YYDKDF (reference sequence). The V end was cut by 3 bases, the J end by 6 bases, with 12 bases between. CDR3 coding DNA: TGTGCCACCAGCAGGGAAGTTACTAGCAATGAGCAGTTCTTC. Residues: CATSREVTSNEQFF. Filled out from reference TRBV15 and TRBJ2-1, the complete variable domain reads DAMVIQNPRYQVTQFGKPVTLSCSQTLNHNVMYWYQQKSSQAPKLLFHYYDKDFNNEADTPDNFQSRRPNTSFCFLDIRSPGLGDTAMYLCATSREVTSNEQFFGPGTRLTVL.

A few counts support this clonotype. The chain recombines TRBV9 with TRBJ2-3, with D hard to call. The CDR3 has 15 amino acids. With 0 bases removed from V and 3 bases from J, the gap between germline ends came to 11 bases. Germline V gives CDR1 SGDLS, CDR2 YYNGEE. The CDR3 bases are TGTGCCAGCAGCGTAGCCCCCACGCGGACAGATACGCAGTATTTT. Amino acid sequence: CASSVAPTRTDTQYF.

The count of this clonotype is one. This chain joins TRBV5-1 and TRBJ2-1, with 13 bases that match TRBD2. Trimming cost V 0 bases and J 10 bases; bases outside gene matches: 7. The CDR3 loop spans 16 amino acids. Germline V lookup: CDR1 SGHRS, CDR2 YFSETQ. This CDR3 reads CASSLELAGGPWEQFF. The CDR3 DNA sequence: TGCGCCAGCAGCTTGGAACTAGCGGGAGGGCCTTGGGAGCAGTTCTTC.

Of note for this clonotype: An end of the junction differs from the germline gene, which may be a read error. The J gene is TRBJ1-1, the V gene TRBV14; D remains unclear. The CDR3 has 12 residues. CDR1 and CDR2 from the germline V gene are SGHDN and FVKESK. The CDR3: CVSSQIQEGAFF. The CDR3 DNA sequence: TGTGTCAGCAGCCAAATTCAGGAGGGTGCTTTCTTT.

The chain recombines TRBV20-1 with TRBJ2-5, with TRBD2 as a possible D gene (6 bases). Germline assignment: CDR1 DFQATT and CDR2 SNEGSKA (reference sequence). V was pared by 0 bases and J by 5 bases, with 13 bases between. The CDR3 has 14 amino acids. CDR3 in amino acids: CSAREGGGRETQYF. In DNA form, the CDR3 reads TGCAGTGCTAGAGAAGGTGGAGGGCGGGAGACCCAGTACTTC.

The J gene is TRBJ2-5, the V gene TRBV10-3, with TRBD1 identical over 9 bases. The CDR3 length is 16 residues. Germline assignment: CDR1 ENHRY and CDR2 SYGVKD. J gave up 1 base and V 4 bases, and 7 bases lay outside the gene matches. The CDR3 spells CAISVSTGGGQETQYF. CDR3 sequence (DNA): TGTGCCATCAGTGTGTCGACAGGGGGTGGCCAAGAGACCCAGTACTTC.

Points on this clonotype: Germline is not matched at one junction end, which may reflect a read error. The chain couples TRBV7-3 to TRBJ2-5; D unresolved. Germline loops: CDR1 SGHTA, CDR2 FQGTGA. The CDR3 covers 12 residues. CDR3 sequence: CTSSTNQETQYF. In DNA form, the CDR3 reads TGTACCAGCAGCACCAACCAAGAGACCCAGTACTTC.

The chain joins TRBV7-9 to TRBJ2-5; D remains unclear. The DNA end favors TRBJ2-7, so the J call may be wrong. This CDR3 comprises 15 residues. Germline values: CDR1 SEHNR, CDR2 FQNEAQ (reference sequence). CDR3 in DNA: TGTGCCAGCAGTACCACAATCACCACCTATTACGAGCAGTACTTC. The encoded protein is CASSTTITTYYEQYF.